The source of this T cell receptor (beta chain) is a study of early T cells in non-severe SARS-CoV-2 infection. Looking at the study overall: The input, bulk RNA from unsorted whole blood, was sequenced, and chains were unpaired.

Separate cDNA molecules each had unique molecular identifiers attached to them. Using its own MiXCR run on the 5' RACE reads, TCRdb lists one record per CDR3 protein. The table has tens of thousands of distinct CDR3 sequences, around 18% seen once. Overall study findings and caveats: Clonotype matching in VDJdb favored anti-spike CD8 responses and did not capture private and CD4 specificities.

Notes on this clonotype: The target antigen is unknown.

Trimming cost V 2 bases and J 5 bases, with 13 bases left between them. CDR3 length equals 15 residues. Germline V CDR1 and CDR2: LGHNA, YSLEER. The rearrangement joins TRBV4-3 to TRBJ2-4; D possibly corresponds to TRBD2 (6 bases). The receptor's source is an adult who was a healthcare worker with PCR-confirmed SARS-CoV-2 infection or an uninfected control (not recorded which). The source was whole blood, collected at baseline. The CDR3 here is CASSQLLREQNIQYF. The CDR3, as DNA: TGCGCCAGCAGCCAACTACTCCGGGAGCAAAACATTCAGTACTTC.